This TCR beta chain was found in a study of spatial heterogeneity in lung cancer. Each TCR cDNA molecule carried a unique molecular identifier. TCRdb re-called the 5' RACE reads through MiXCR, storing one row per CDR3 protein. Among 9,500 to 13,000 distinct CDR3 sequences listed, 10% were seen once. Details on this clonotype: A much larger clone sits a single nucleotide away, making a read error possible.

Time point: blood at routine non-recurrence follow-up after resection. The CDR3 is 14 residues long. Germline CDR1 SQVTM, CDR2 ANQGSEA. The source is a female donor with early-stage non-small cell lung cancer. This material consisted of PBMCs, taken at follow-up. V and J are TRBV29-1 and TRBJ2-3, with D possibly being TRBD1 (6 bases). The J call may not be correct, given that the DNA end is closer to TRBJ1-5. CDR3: CSAPAGERTDTQHF. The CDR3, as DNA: TGCAGCGCCCCCGCAGGGGAACGCACAGATACGCAGCATTTT.